This passage covers 9 T cell receptor beta chains from one sample sequenced in a study of cytomegalovirus exposure and HLA in healthy donors. It was with 60 Vbeta and 13 Jbeta primers that the PCR ran. Clones were read by immunoSEQ multiplex PCR, and TCRdb kept only the in-frame ones, dropping some. The sample contains 100,000 to 150,000 clones, 8% to 11% of which appear only once. Sequenced input: PBMCs. The source of these receptors is a woman between 18 and 29 years old in good health and CMV-seropositive.

The chain has TRBV11-2 and TRBJ2-3; D is unclear. CDR3 length: 11 residues. Trimming took off 5 bases at V and 7 bases at J, with 7 bases between the two ends. Looked up from germline, CDR1 is SGHAT and CDR2 is FQNNGV. CDR3 region: CASSVPHTQYF. The CDR3 DNA follows: TGTGCCAGCAGCGTTCCTCATACGCAGTATTTT.

This clone was seen a handful of times. This chain joins TRBV18 and TRBJ2-2; D perhaps matches TRBD2 (6 bases). The CDR3 totals 17 residues. Trimming removed 4 bases from V and 0 bases from J, with 15 bases in between. The germline CDR1 and CDR2 sequences are KGHSH and LQKENI. The CDR3 region has the DNA TGTGCCAGCTCACAGAAAACGGGACTTACGAACACCGGGGAGCTGTTTTTT. Its translation: CASSQKTGLTNTGELFF.

This chain joins TRBV7-2 and TRBJ1-1; TRBD1 agrees at 8 bases. The germline V gene has CDR1 SGHTA and CDR2 FQGNSA. Trimming took 3 bases from V and 4 from J; bases not matched to a gene: 7. The CDR3 is 15 residues long. DNA of the CDR3: TGTGCCAGCAGCTTGACAGGGGTGGTGTTCACTGAAGCTTTCTTT. Residues: CASSLTGVVFTEAFF.

This sequence joins TRBV30 and TRBJ2-3; the match to TRBD1 covers 9 bases. This CDR3 is 13 amino acids long. The V and J ends lost 8 bases and 5 bases, in that order; junction bases with no gene match: 8. CDR1 is GTSNPN, CDR2 SVGIG, per germline (reference sequence). The CDR3 DNA reads as TGTGCCCAAACAGGGGGCGCGGGAGATACGCAGTATTTT. Its translation: CAQTGGAGDTQYF.

The chain employs TRBV27 and TRBJ1-1; perhaps TRBD1 as D (5 bases). CDR1 is MNHEY and CDR2 is SMNVEV in the germline V gene (reference sequence). This CDR3 is built from 12 residues. Trimming left V 7 bases short and J 4 bases short, with 10 bases between. The CDR3 sequence is CASKAGGTEAFF. For the CDR3, the DNA is TGTGCCAGCAAGGCGGGGGGCACTGAAGCTTTCTTT.

This clone showed up just a few times. The rearrangement uses TRBV29-1 and TRBJ2-3; the match to TRBD2 covers 9 bases. After removal of 6 bases from V and 2 bases from J, the junction contained 3 bases not matched to a gene. Germline V gene lookup returns CDR1 SQVTM and CDR2 ANQGSEA. There are 13 residues in the CDR3. The CDR3 DNA reads TGCAGCGTCCGACTAGCGGTCACAGATACGCAGTATTTT. It encodes CSVRLAVTDTQYF.

This clone was detected only a few times. The V gene is TRBV19, the J gene TRBJ1-5, with a possible D match to TRBD1 (6 bases). The CDR3 contains 14 residues. Germline loops: CDR1 LNHDA, CDR2 SQIVND (reference sequence). V gave up 3 bases and J gave up 5 bases, with 11 bases separating them. This chain's CDR3 is CASSIGQSHQPQHF. CDR3 coding DNA: TGTGCCAGTAGTATTGGACAGTCCCATCAGCCCCAGCATTTT.

The chain links TRBV7-9 to TRBJ1-2; the match to TRBD1 covers 9 bases. From germline, CDR1 is SEHNR and CDR2 FQNEAQ (reference sequence). The junction had 8 bases not matched to a gene; V was cut back by 5 bases and J by 4 bases. CDR3 length equals 15 residues. The CDR3 is CASSATGGLSYGYTF. The CDR3 DNA reads TGTGCCAGCAGCGCGACAGGGGGTCTCTCCTATGGCTACACCTTC.

The sample holds a few counts of this clone. This chain joins TRBV28 and TRBJ2-3; D is unresolved. The CDR3 covers 15 residues. Germline V gene sequence: CDR1 MDHEN, CDR2 SYDVKM. The V end was cut by 1 base, the J end by 1 base, with 9 bases between. The CDR3 coding sequence is TGTGCCAGCAGTTTATTTGAGAGCGGCACAGATACGCAGTATTTT. The encoded protein is CASSLFESGTDTQYF.